Listed here are 10 T cell receptor beta chains from one sample, sequenced in a study of beta chain features in type 1 diabetes. All of the isolated RNA was reverse transcribed, so expressed TCRB transcripts were sequenced. Sequencing was performed with immunoSEQ multiplex PCR; in TCRdb, only in-frame clones are kept and a portion is missing. The top ten hold less than 0.85% of the sample, which has approximately 150,000 clones, 9% to 10% seen once. The sample consisted of central memory CD4+ T cells from blood. Source of these receptors: a woman between 35 and 50 years old in good health.

The chain joins TRBV6-5 to TRBJ2-1; the D gene is possibly TRBD2 (5 bases). CDR1 is MNHEY and CDR2 is SVGAGI in the germline V gene. The CDR3 is 12 residues long. The V gene lost 5 bases and the J gene lost 9 bases, with 11 bases spanning the gap. The CDR3, as DNA: TGTGCCAGCAGTCCTAGCTTCGGTGAGCAGTTCTTC. Translated: CASSPSFGEQFF.

V gene TRBV4-3 combines with J gene TRBJ2-7; the match to TRBD1 covers 7 bases. The CDR3 runs to 14 residues. V was pared by 2 bases and J by 2 bases, with 3 bases of the junction left unmatched. Germline CDR1 and CDR2: LGHNA and YSLEER. The DNA of the CDR3 is TGCGCCAGCAGCCAAAGACAGGGTCCCTACGAGCAGTACTTC. Encoded protein: CASSQRQGPYEQYF.

This sequence joins TRBV6-1 and TRBJ2-7; the match to TRBD2 covers 8 bases. This CDR3 is built from 15 residues. Germline V gene lookup returns CDR1 MNHNS and CDR2 SASEGT. The V and J ends lost 1 base and 0 bases, in that order; junction bases with no gene match: 2. The DNA for the CDR3 is TGTGCCAGCAGTGAAGTAGCGGGGAGCTCCTACGAGCAGTACTTC. This translates into CASSEVAGSSYEQYF.

The sample holds a few counts of this clone. The rearrangement joins TRBV13 to TRBJ2-2; TRBD1 matches at 7 bases. This CDR3 has 15 residues. The J segment lost 4 bases and the V segment lost 5 bases, leaving 7 bases of the junction unmatched. Per the germline V gene, CDR1 is PRHDT and CDR2 is FYEKMQ (reference sequence). CDR3 in DNA: TGTGCCAGCAGCCAGGACAGGCAGGGCACCGGGGAGCTGTTTTTT. It translates to CASSQDRQGTGELFF.

This clone was picked up a small number of times. The J gene is TRBJ1-6, the V gene TRBV10-3; 9 positions match TRBD1. The CDR3 is 14 amino acids. Germline assignment: CDR1 ENHRY and CDR2 SYGVKD. V trimming: 6 bases; J trimming: 7 bases; junction bases outside the gene matches: 4. The CDR3 here is CAIRGQGGNSPLHF. CDR3 bases: TGTGCCATCAGGGGACAGGGAGGAAATTCACCCCTCCACTTT.

The chain links TRBV7-2 to TRBJ2-5; 9 bases fit TRBD2. This CDR3 has 17 residues. CDR1 SGHTA and CDR2 FQGNSA come from the germline V gene. Trimming removed 2 bases from V and 1 base from J; junction bases left unmatched: 8. CDR3 sequence reads: CASSLPRAGGIQETQYF. The CDR3 DNA sequence: TGTGCCAGCAGCTTACCACGAGCGGGGGGTATCCAAGAGACCCAGTACTTC. The full variable domain, rest sourced from reference TRBV7-2 and TRBJ2-5, is GAGVSQSPSNKVTEKGKDVELRCDPISGHTALYWYRQSLGQGLEFLIYFQGNSAPDKSGLPSDRFSAERTGGSVSTLTIQRTQQEDSAVYLCASSLPRAGGIQETQYFGPGTRLLVL.

This clone turned up a few times. The V and J genes are TRBV5-1 and TRBJ2-3, with 7 bases matching TRBD1. Losses at the gene ends were 2 bases for V and 4 bases for J; bases not matched to a gene: 4. CDR1 is SGHRS, CDR2 YFSETQ, per germline. This CDR3 is built from 14 residues. The CDR3 DNA follows: TGCGCCAGCAGCTTCCGACAGGGCTCAGATACGCAGTATTTT. It encodes CASSFRQGSDTQYF.

The V call is TRBV5-1, the J call TRBJ2-7; a possible D gene is TRBD1 (9 bases). This CDR3 is built from 15 residues. The ends were cut back, 0 bases at V and 5 bases at J, with 15 bases in the middle. The germline CDR1 and CDR2 sequences are SGHRS and YFSETQ. The CDR3: CASSLVAGQGHEQYF. For the CDR3, the DNA is TGCGCCAGCAGCTTGGTAGCGGGACAGGGTCACGAGCAGTACTTC.

This rearrangement joins TRBV7-2 to TRBJ2-2, with 13 positions matching TRBD2. Trimming cost V 1 base and J 5 bases; bases outside gene matches: 7. Germline loops: CDR1 SGHTA, CDR2 FQGNSA. The CDR3 spans 18 residues. The CDR3 sequence: CASSLELAGGPGTGELFF. The DNA of the CDR3 is TGTGCCAGCAGCTTAGAACTAGCGGGGGGGCCGGGGACCGGGGAGCTGTTTTTT.

This clone was counted a few times. The rearrangement uses TRBV28 and TRBJ2-1; the D gene is possibly TRBD1 (6 bases). In germline, CDR1 is MDHEN, CDR2 SYDVKM. Trimming removed 3 bases from V and 0 bases from J, with 12 bases in between. The CDR3 spans 16 residues. Here the CDR3 reads CASSFSDSRSYNEQFF. CDR3 DNA: TGTGCCAGCAGTTTTTCGGACAGCCGCTCCTACAATGAGCAGTTCTTC.